This TCR beta chain was sequenced during a study of blood T cell repertoires in COVID-19 (dated by TCRdb to the early 2020s). About the full investigation: Samples covering the acute and convalescent phases of COVID-19 were provided by collaborators in the United States, Italy and Spain. Sample metadata almost always included a de-identified subject ID, COVID-19 status, age in years and sex. The prospective study material was composed of cDNA or gDNA derived from T cells, B-cell-depleted T cells, or PBMCs. The repertoires were released in a freely available public database meant as a resource for research on the immune response to SARS-CoV-2. Deeply sampled blood TCRbeta repertoires from subjects exposed to, actively infected with, or recovered from COVID-19 were included in the dataset. The samples were drawn from two sources: the first 160 participants of the ongoing ImmuneRACE study, and 1,254 subjects contributed by 6 global collaborators. HLA class I and class II types, where available, came from metadata supplied by the sample provider rather than from assay-based typing.

This clone has just one count. Its antigen specificity is not known. There are no base qualities to consult, and no much larger clone falls within one base. At one collaborating source in Seattle, patients were enrolled during active infection and were followed longitudinally through the course of disease. Collaborating institutions collected whole blood in K2EDTA tubes following their own protocols. Collaborator samples were shipped for TCRbeta analysis as frozen whole blood, isolated PBMCs, or DNA extracted from either sample type. TCRbeta CDR3 regions were amplified from genomic DNA using the immunoSEQ Assay, a bias-controlled multiplex PCR. The published analysis was carried out like this. Nucleated cell counts per sample were estimated from amplification of reference gene primers within the assay. To quantify the absolute abundance of each unique TCRbeta CDR3 rearrangement, sequence reads were collapsed and filtered. For each sample, productive Simpson clonality was calculated by taking the square root of Simpson's diversity index across productive rearrangements. As stored in TCRdb, this immuneACCESS dataset retains in-frame rearrangements with V and J assigned. A fraction of the clones does not appear; measured against another copy, unresolved V genes explain less than half of the discrepancy, and the remainder lacks a known reason. V and J calls and clone size are given by that table; D and trimming were obtained from the DNA. This sample lists about 95,000 clones; roughly 90% were detected once. Roughly 2.5% of the sample goes to the ten largest clones.

The CDR3 runs 13 amino acids, cysteine and phenylalanine included. Kept here is only the CDR3 DNA, which spans 39 bases and is read in frame from base 1. From the germline V gene, CDR1 is MNHEY and CDR2 is SVGAGI. V is pruned by 10 bases and J by 6 bases, leaving 7 bases of the junction without a gene match. The paper as a whole reports these results and caveats: Clinical and demographic metadata were provided uncurated, with the amount varying by source and participant.

This chain is built from TRBV6-5 and TRBJ1-5, with 9 middle bases fitting TRBD1. The material sequenced was peripheral blood. This clonotype originated in a middle-aged man with COVID-19, enrolled during active disease. CDR3 protein: CATNRGLGQPQHF. At the DNA level, the sequence is TGTGCCACTAACAGGGGGCTGGGTCAGCCCCAGCATTTT.